The 2 T cell receptor beta chains below were found in one sample sequenced in a study of T cell responses to AZD1222 COVID-19 vaccine. The assay was immunoSEQ multiplex PCR, and TCRdb's table has in-frame clones only and misses some. The table records more than 80,000 clones, 70% to 90% of them present only once. The source was peripheral blood, collected 28 days after the second AZD1222 dose. These receptors all come from an adult who received the AZD1222 COVID-19 vaccine.

The rearrangement links TRBV6-5 to TRBJ1-1; 11 bases are a match to TRBD1. There are 14 residues in the CDR3. The germline CDR1 and CDR2 sequences are MNHEY and SVGAGI. Unmatched junction bases numbered 6, after V lost 8 bases and J lost 4 bases. In DNA, the CDR3 is TGTGCCAGCCGGGCCGGGACAGGGGGCACTGAAGCTTTCTTT. As protein: CASRAGTGGTEAFF.

The rearrangement joins TRBV2 to TRBJ2-7; D is uncertain. Trimming took off 6 bases at V and 6 bases at J, with 12 bases between the two ends. The CDR3 sequence is 12 residues long. In germline, CDR1 is SNHLY, CDR2 FYNNEI. The CDR3 loop is CASSASRAEQYF. CDR3 bases: TGTGCCAGCAGCGCGTCTCGGGCCGAGCAGTACTTC.